Given below is one T cell receptor beta chain in context. Its antigen remains unidentified. The record originates from a study of shared clonotypes between healthy human individuals. Study at large: CD8 memory received one plate per donor, CD8 naive two, CD4 memory three and CD4 naive three.

Broader study findings: Only blood samples were collected, and tissue repertoires likely differ. Larger richness was generally estimated for naive than memory subsets.

Using immunoSEQ multiplex PCR, the repertoire was profiled, and TCRdb retains in-frame clones only, with some absent. The data show under 1 million clones, roughly 96% seen once. The CDR3 has 16 amino acids. Deletions cut 0 bases from V and 1 base from J, with 13 bases between. Germline V lookup: CDR1 LGHNA, CDR2 YSLEER. CD8 cells regarded as naive lacked CD45RO, were positively chosen for CCR7, and omitted terminally differentiated effector memory CD45RA+ cells. Caucasian adults residing in Nashville, Tennessee made up all the donors. V is TRBV4-3 and J is TRBJ2-7, with D uncertain. Source material: naive CD8+ T cells sorted from blood. The clonotype originates from a young man in good health. CDR3 sequence: CASSQDRWTLSYEQYF. In DNA form, the CDR3 reads TGCGCCAGCAGCCAAGATCGTTGGACCCTATCCTACGAGCAGTACTTC.